The next 25 T cell receptor beta chains were all read from a single sample in a study of CD8 T cells in Susac syndrome. The authors reverse transcribed roughly 0.5 to 1 ug RNA with random hexamers. Using its own MiXCR run on the immunoSEQ multiplex PCR reads, TCRdb lists one record per CDR3 protein. Of about 170,000 distinct CDR3 sequences listed, around 93% are singletons. The sequenced sample consisted of CD4+ T cells from PBMCs. These receptors originate from a human donor with multiple sclerosis.

This rearrangement joins TRBV24-1 to TRBJ2-3; 7 bases map to TRBD1. Germline V gives CDR1 KGHDR, CDR2 SFDVKD. The CDR3 totals 17 residues. J gave up 3 bases and V 4 bases, and 12 bases lay outside the gene matches. CDR3 bases: TGTGCCACCAGTGACCCAGGGACAGCCGGGGTGACAGATACGCAGTATTTT. Encoded protein: CATSDPGTAGVTDTQYF.

The chain couples TRBV14 to TRBJ1-3, with a weak D call TRBD1 (5 bases). V lost 6 bases, J lost 6 bases, and 15 bases lay in between. The CDR3 has 14 residues. CDR1 is SGHDN and CDR2 is FVKESK in the germline V gene. The CDR3 loop is CASRDTYVTNTIYF. CDR3 in DNA: TGTGCCAGCAGGGACACCTATGTGACAAACACCATATATTTT.

The V and J genes are TRBV5-1 and TRBJ2-1, with a weak D call TRBD2 (6 bases). This CDR3 has 16 amino acids. Germline values: CDR1 SGHRS, CDR2 YFSETQ. V was trimmed by 0 bases and J by 3 bases, leaving 13 bases between them. The CDR3 here is CASSLVPGGVYNEQFF. CDR3 nucleotides: TGCGCCAGCAGCTTGGTCCCCGGAGGGGTCTACAATGAGCAGTTCTTC.

This rearrangement joins TRBV10-2 to TRBJ2-1, with D possibly TRBD1 on 5 matching bases. Germline values: CDR1 WSHSY, CDR2 SAAADI. The CDR3 consists of 16 residues. Trimming cost V 2 bases and J 5 bases, with 16 bases left between them. CDR3 DNA sequence: TGCGCCAGCAGTGAGCAGTTAGGGGTAGGGCACAATGAGCAGTTCTTC. This encodes CASSEQLGVGHNEQFF.

The chain recombines TRBV20-1 with TRBJ1-2; D is uncertain. Trimming removed 5 bases from V and 8 bases from J, with 24 bases in between. CDR3 length equals 15 residues. Per germline, CDR1 DFQATT and CDR2 SNEGSKA (reference sequence). This CDR3 reads CSAPHQAPNAGGYTF. The CDR3 nucleotides read TGCAGTGCTCCCCACCAAGCCCCGAACGCCGGGGGCTACACCTTC.

V is TRBV7-9 and J is TRBJ1-5; D might be TRBD1 (5 bases). V was pared by 2 bases and J by 7 bases, with 6 bases between. CDR1 SEHNR and CDR2 FQNEAQ come from the germline V gene (reference sequence). This CDR3 spans 12 amino acids. CDR3 in DNA: TGTGCCAGCAGCTTACAGGGCCAGCCCCAGCATTTT. Its protein product is CASSLQGQPQHF. Variable domain in full (rest from reference TRBV7-9 and TRBJ1-5): DTGVSQNPRHKITKRGQNVTFRCDPISEHNRLYWYRQTLGQGPEFLTYFQNEAQLEKSRLLSDRFSAERPKGSFSTLEIQRTEQGDSAMYLCASSLQGQPQHFGDGTRLSIL.

V usage is TRBV3-1 and J usage is TRBJ2-1; no clear D. Germline CDR1 is LGHDT and CDR2 is YNNKEL (reference sequence). Between the trimmed V and J ends, which lost 4 bases and 2 bases, there was a span of 12 bases. The CDR3 has 15 amino acids. The CDR3 spells CASSPGTTTYNEQFF. For the CDR3, the DNA is TGTGCCAGCAGCCCCGGCACCACAACCTACAATGAGCAGTTCTTC.

The chain employs TRBV4-1 and TRBJ2-2, with 12 positions matching TRBD2. V gave up 1 base and J gave up 0 bases; unmatched junction bases: 3. This CDR3 has 18 residues. CDR1 and CDR2 (germline): MGHRA, YSYEKL. CDR3 coding DNA: TGCGCCAGCAGCCAAGCGGCTAGCGGGGGGGCGAACACCGGGGAGCTGTTTTTT. This codes for CASSQAASGGANTGELFF.

This chain links TRBV5-1 with TRBJ2-1; 9 nucleotides agree with TRBD2. The CDR3 is 14 amino acids. V lost 7 bases to trimming and J lost 8 bases; unmatched junction nucleotides: 10. CDR1 is SGHRS and CDR2 is YFSETQ in the germline V gene. CDR3: CASGRLAALDEQFF. In nucleotides, the CDR3 is TGCGCCAGCGGACGACTAGCGGCGCTCGATGAGCAGTTCTTC.

V usage is TRBV28 and J usage is TRBJ2-6; TRBD1 might be the D (6 bases). Trimming stripped 6 bases from V and 0 bases from J, with 12 bases between. The CDR3 spans 16 residues. The germline V gene has CDR1 MDHEN and CDR2 SYDVKM. CDR3 coding DNA: TGTGCCAGCAGCCGACAGGCTAGCTCTGGGGCCAACGTCCTGACTTTC. This sequence encodes CASSRQASSGANVLTF.

This clonotype is a singleton in its sample. The chain uses TRBV28 and TRBJ2-7; a possible D gene is TRBD1 (6 bases). Trimming took off 0 bases at V and 0 bases at J, with 6 bases between the two ends. This CDR3 has 14 residues. Germline loops: CDR1 MDHEN, CDR2 SYDVKM. The CDR3 loop reads CASSLWDSSYEQYF. CDR3 DNA: TGTGCCAGCAGTTTATGGGACAGCTCCTACGAGCAGTACTTC.

This CDR3 is CASSVSGGEQYF. CDR3 DNA: TGTGCCAGTAGTGTCTCAGGGGGCGAGCAGTACTTC. The rearrangement links TRBV19 to TRBJ2-7, with TRBD1 identical over 7 bases. Germline V gene sequence: CDR1 LNHDA, CDR2 SQIVND (reference sequence). Trimming at V came to 5 bases and at J to 6 bases, leaving 4 bases not matched to a gene. This CDR3 is built from 12 residues.

CDR3 bases: TGTGCCAGCAGCCTTAGCGGGGCCACCGGGGAGCTGTTTTTT. Its protein product is CASSLSGATGELFF. The chain links TRBV7-3 to TRBJ2-2, with 8 bases that match TRBD2. The CDR3 is 14 residues long. Germline V gives CDR1 SGHTA, CDR2 FQGTGA. Germline trimming cut 5 bases from V and 4 bases from J; bases unmatched to any gene: 3.

The genes are TRBV12-3 or TRBV12-4 and TRBJ1-2, with D tentatively TRBD1 (5 bases). This CDR3 spans 13 amino acids. The V gene lost 6 bases and the J gene lost 0 bases, with 8 bases spanning the gap. As DNA, the CDR3 is TGTGCCAGCAGGCAGACAGCTAACTATGGCTACACCTTC. It translates to CASRQTANYGYTF.

This clonotype came up once. The rearrangement uses TRBV2 and TRBJ2-1; tentatively, D is TRBD2 (5 bases). CDR1 and CDR2 (germline): SNHLY, FYNNEI. V gave up 7 bases and J gave up 2 bases, with 9 bases separating them. The CDR3 runs to 13 residues. The CDR3 DNA sequence: TGTGCCAGCAACACGGGGACCTACAATGAGCAGTTCTTC. It yields the protein CASNTGTYNEQFF.

This rearrangement joins TRBV11-2 to TRBJ2-3; no definite D call. CDR1 is SGHAT, CDR2 FQNNGV, per germline. V lost 5 bases and J 0 bases, leaving 30 bases between the germline ends. There are 21 residues in the CDR3. The CDR3 DNA sequence: TGTGCCAGCAGCCCTCCGTCGGCAGGAACGCCGTTACTACCTAGCACAGATACGCAGTATTTT. This codes for CASSPPSAGTPLLPSTDTQYF.

This rearrangement joins TRBV5-1 to TRBJ2-3; 11 bases align to TRBD2. CDR3 size: 19 residues. V lost 3 bases, J lost 5 bases, and 17 bases stayed unmatched. Germline CDR1 SGHRS, CDR2 YFSETQ. The CDR3 is CASSSHPGLAGPQGDTQYF. The CDR3 DNA reads as TGCGCCAGCAGCTCCCACCCAGGACTAGCGGGTCCCCAGGGAGATACGCAGTATTTT.

The CDR3 reads CASSFGGRVETQYF. The CDR3 DNA reads as TGTGCCAGCAGTTTCGGAGGGCGGGTGGAGACCCAGTACTTC. This chain uses TRBV28 with TRBJ2-5; D might be TRBD2 (6 bases). The CDR3 runs to 14 residues. Germline lookup yields CDR1 MDHEN and CDR2 SYDVKM. Trimming shortened V by 3 bases and J by 5 bases, and 13 bases separated the two germline ends. The variable domain in full, with the rest retrieved from reference TRBV28 and TRBJ2-5, is DVKVTQSSRYLVKRTGEKVFLECVQDMDHENMFWYRQDPGLGLRLIYFSYDVKMKEKGDIPEGYSVSREKKERFSLILESASTNQTSMYLCASSFGGRVETQYFGPGTRLLVL.

The gene calls are TRBV7-9 and TRBJ1-5, with D unresolved. This CDR3 region has 17 residues. The germline V gene has CDR1 SEHNR and CDR2 FQNEAQ (reference sequence). Trimming removed 3 bases at V and 4 bases at J, with 19 bases between. The CDR3 coding sequence is TGTGCCAGCAGCTTCACCAAATGTGGTGGAGCAAATCAGCCCCAGCATTTT. Its translation: CASSFTKCGGANQPQHF.

The chain couples TRBV20-1 to TRBJ1-2, with 9 bases that match TRBD1. This CDR3 has 13 amino acids. Trimming took 8 bases from V and 3 from J; bases not matched to a gene: 7. Per germline, CDR1 DFQATT and CDR2 SNEGSKA (reference sequence). This chain's CDR3 is CSLSDRGDYGYTF. CDR3 DNA sequence: TGCAGTCTATCGGACAGGGGTGACTATGGCTACACCTTC.

The chain combines TRBV5-1 with TRBJ2-5; the match to TRBD2 covers 10 bases. Per the germline V gene, CDR1 is SGHRS and CDR2 is YFSETQ. V gave up 5 bases and J gave up 4 bases; unmatched junction bases: 11. The CDR3 consists of 16 residues. The CDR3: CASRPSSGRIGETQYF. CDR3 in DNA: TGCGCCAGCAGGCCCTCTAGCGGGAGAATTGGAGAGACCCAGTACTTC.

The J gene is TRBJ2-5, the V gene TRBV7-2; the D gene is possibly TRBD2 (6 bases). CDR1 and CDR2 (germline): SGHTA, FQGNSA. V was pared by 5 bases and J by 2 bases, with 12 bases between. The CDR3 sequence is 14 residues long. CDR3 amino acids: CASSKSGVQETQYF. In DNA, the CDR3 is TGTGCCAGCAGCAAATCGGGGGTGCAAGAGACCCAGTACTTC.

A few counts support this clonotype. CDR3 nucleotide sequence: TGTGCCTGGAGCCAAGATGCTGGGTACGAGCAGTACTTC. This codes for CAWSQDAGYEQYF. V and J are TRBV30 and TRBJ2-7; no firm D call. The V end lost 3 bases, the J end lost 4 bases, and 13 bases lay between the germline ends. The CDR3 is made up of 13 amino acids. Looked up from germline, CDR1 is GTSNPN and CDR2 is SVGIG (reference sequence).

The rearrangement uses TRBV6-2 or TRBV6-3 and TRBJ1-5, with D hard to call. This CDR3 is built from 16 residues. Germline CDR1 MNHEY, CDR2 SVGEGT. Trimming shortened V by 0 bases and J by 3 bases, and 12 bases separated the two germline ends. CDR3 in DNA: TGTGCCAGCAGTTACTCGAGAGTCCCGGACAATCAGCCCCAGCATTTT. This sequence encodes CASSYSRVPDNQPQHF.

J is TRBJ1-6 and V is TRBV28; 9 bases line up with TRBD1. Germline V gene lookup returns CDR1 MDHEN and CDR2 SYDVKM. There are 16 residues in the CDR3. Trimming at V came to 7 bases and at J to 7 bases, leaving 11 bases not matched to a gene. CDR3 sequence: CASTPLPGQGNSPLHF. The DNA of the CDR3 is TGTGCCAGCACCCCACTTCCGGGACAGGGAAATTCACCCCTCCACTTT.